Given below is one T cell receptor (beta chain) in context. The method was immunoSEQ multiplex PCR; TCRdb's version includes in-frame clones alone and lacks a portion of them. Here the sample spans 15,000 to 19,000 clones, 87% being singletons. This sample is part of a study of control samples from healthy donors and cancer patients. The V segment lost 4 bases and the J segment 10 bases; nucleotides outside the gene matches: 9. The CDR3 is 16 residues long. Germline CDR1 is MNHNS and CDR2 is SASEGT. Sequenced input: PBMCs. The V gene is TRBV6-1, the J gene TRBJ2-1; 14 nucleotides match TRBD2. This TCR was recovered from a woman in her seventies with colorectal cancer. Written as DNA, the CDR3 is TGTGCCAGCAGTGCGTCGGGACTAGCGGGAGTAGGAGAGCAGTTCTTC. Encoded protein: CASSASGLAGVGEQFF.